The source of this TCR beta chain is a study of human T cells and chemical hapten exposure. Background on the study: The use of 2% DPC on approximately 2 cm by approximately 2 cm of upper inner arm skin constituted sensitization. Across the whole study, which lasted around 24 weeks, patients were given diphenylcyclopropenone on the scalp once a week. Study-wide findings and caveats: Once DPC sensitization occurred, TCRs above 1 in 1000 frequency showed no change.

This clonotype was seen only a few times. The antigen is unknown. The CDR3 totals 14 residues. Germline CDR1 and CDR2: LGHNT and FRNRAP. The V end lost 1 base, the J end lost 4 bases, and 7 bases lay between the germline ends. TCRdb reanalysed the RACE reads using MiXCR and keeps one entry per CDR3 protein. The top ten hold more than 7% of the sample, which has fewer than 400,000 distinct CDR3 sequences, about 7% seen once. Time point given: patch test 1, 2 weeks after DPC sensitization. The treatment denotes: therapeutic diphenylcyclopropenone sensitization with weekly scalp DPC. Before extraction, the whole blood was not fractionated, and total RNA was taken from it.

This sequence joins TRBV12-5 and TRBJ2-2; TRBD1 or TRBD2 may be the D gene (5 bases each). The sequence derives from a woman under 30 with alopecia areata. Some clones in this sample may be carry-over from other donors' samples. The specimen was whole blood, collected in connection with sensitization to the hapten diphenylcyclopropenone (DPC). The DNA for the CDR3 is TGTGCTAGTGGTTTGGGGGACCTCACCGGGGAGCTGTTTTTT. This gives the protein CASGLGDLTGELFF.